This entry lists 25 T cell receptor beta chains sequenced from one sample in a study of T cells in Graves' hyperthyroidism and ophthalmopathy. Amplified TCR beta CDR3 regions derived from RNA transcripts. HTBI primers drove first-round RT-PCR of the TCR CDR3. TCRdb independently ran MiXCR on the multiplex PCR reads; one entry per CDR3 protein. Among hundreds of thousands of distinct CDR3 sequences listed, roughly 14% were seen once. The sample taken for sequencing was blood. The source of these receptors is a middle-aged woman with Graves' ophthalmopathy.

In this sample, this clonotype turned up many times. The J gene is TRBJ2-5, the V gene TRBV4-3; 7 positions agree with TRBD2. CDR1 is LGHNA, CDR2 YSLEER, per germline. CDR3 size: 16 residues. J gave up 1 base and V 1 base, and 6 bases lay outside the gene matches. The CDR3 here is CASSQGLASTQETQYF. The CDR3 DNA reads as TGCGCCAGCAGCCAAGGACTAGCTAGCACCCAAGAGACCCAGTACTTC.

This clonotype has at least ten counts. This chain uses TRBV28 with TRBJ1-3; no clear D gene. The CDR3 is made up of 15 amino acids. Trimming left V 0 bases short and J 0 bases short, with 6 bases between. Germline V gene data show CDR1 as MDHEN and CDR2 as SYDVKM. DNA for the CDR3: TGTGCCAGCAGTTTATGGGTTAGCTCTGGAAACACCATATATTTT. Protein sequence: CASSLWVSSGNTIYF.

The gene calls are TRBV6-5 and TRBJ1-1; possibly TRBD1 for D (5 bases). This CDR3 spans 16 amino acids. Trimming stripped 1 base from V and 0 bases from J, with 12 bases between. Germline V gives CDR1 MNHEY, CDR2 SVGAGI. CDR3 coding DNA: TGTGCCAGCAGTTACTGGAGGGCAGGGCTGAACACTGAAGCTTTCTTT. Translated, it gives CASSYWRAGLNTEAFF.

This clonotype was counted between two and nine times. V and J are TRBV10-3 and TRBJ2-3; 10 bases align to TRBD2. This CDR3 contains 14 residues. With 3 bases clipped from V and 6 bases from J, the junction kept 3 bases outside the gene matches. The germline V gene has CDR1 ENHRY and CDR2 SYGVKD. This chain's CDR3 is CAISETSGIDTQYF. The CDR3 DNA reads TGTGCCATCAGTGAAACTAGCGGGATTGATACGCAGTATTTT.

This clonotype was picked up a small number of times. The chain employs TRBV18 and TRBJ2-7; TRBD1 agrees at 7 bases. CDR3 length: 15 amino acids. With V trimmed by 1 base and J by 3 bases, 6 bases remained unmatched. CDR1 is KGHSH and CDR2 is LQKENI in the germline V gene. Written as DNA, the CDR3 is TGTGCCAGCTCACCACAAGAAACAGGGGTCTACGAGCAGTACTTC. This translates into CASSPQETGVYEQYF.

This clonotype was detected ten times or more. The rearrangement links TRBV7-2 to TRBJ2-7; the match to TRBD2 covers 9 bases. V dropped 3 bases and J dropped 4; count of bases not matched to a gene: 4. Germline V gives CDR1 SGHTA, CDR2 FQGNSA. CDR3 size: 14 residues. CDR3 in amino acids: CASSFYSGSYEQYF. CDR3 DNA: TGTGCCAGCAGCTTCTATAGCGGGAGTTACGAGCAGTACTTC.

The chain is built from TRBV28 and TRBJ2-5; D not resolved. Per germline, CDR1 MDHEN and CDR2 SYDVKM. Trimming removed 5 bases from V and 4 bases from J, with 14 bases in between. The length of the CDR3 is 14 residues. This CDR3 is CASSPPSSSETQYF. DNA for the CDR3: TGTGCCAGCAGTCCGCCTAGTTCCTCAGAGACCCAGTACTTC.

This clonotype showed up just a few times. The chain is built from TRBV18 and TRBJ1-1, with 9 bases fitting TRBD1. The ends lost 6 bases at V and 6 bases at J; junction bases unmatched: 11. The CDR3 is made up of 15 amino acids. Germline CDR1 is KGHSH and CDR2 is LQKENI. The CDR3 spells CASSPYRGRVPEAFF. Here the CDR3 DNA reads TGTGCCAGCTCGCCCTACAGGGGGCGCGTCCCTGAAGCTTTCTTT.

This clonotype was picked up many times. This chain connects TRBV20-1 to TRBJ2-5, with D hard to call. Trimming left V 4 bases short and J 1 base short, with 13 bases between. Germline V gene sequence: CDR1 DFQATT, CDR2 SNEGSKA (reference sequence). The CDR3 has 14 residues. The CDR3 coding sequence is TGCAGTGCTACTGCGGCCAACCTCCAAGAGACCCAGTACTTC. This translates into CSATAANLQETQYF.

This clonotype was observed many times. V gene TRBV6-5 combines with J gene TRBJ2-7; 10 positions agree with TRBD2. Trimming removed 2 bases from V and 3 bases from J; junction bases left unmatched: 4. There are 15 residues in the CDR3. Germline-derived CDR1 and CDR2 are MNHEY and SVGAGI. The CDR3 loop reads CASSYASGSGYEQYF. DNA of the CDR3: TGTGCCAGCAGTTACGCTAGCGGGAGTGGCTACGAGCAGTACTTC.

This clonotype appeared many times. The chain combines TRBV20-1 with TRBJ2-1, with D possibly called TRBD1 or TRBD2 (5 bases each). The germline CDR1 and CDR2 sequences are DFQATT and SNEGSKA (reference sequence). V lost 5 bases to trimming and J lost 0 bases, with 8 bases between them. The CDR3 length is 13 residues. As DNA, the CDR3 is TGCAGTGCTTTGGGGGACTCCTACAATGAGCAGTTCTTC. This codes for CSALGDSYNEQFF.

The chain couples TRBV4-1 to TRBJ2-2; the D gene is possibly TRBD1 (6 bases). The germline V and J ends were trimmed by 3 bases and 0 bases, with 8 bases remaining between them. Germline-derived CDR1 and CDR2 are MGHRA and YSYEKL. The CDR3 runs to 15 residues. The chain's CDR3 is CASSHKGANTGELFF. DNA of the CDR3: TGCGCCAGCAGCCATAAGGGGGCGAACACCGGGGAGCTGTTTTTT.

This clonotype appeared a few times. The V and J genes are TRBV9 and TRBJ1-1, with D maybe TRBD1 (5 bases). V lost 2 bases, J lost 3 bases, and 14 bases lay in between. Per the germline V gene, CDR1 is SGDLS and CDR2 is YYNGEE. The CDR3 consists of 15 residues. CDR3 in amino acids: CASSVGFRGDTEAFF. The CDR3 DNA reads as TGTGCCAGCAGCGTGGGCTTCCGGGGGGACACTGAAGCTTTCTTT. Based on the CDR3 plus reference TRBV9 and TRBJ1-1, the full variable domain is DSGVTQTPKHLITATGQRVTLRCSPRSGDLSVYWYQQSLDQGLQFLIQYYNGEERAKGNILERFSAQQFPDLHSELNLSSLELGDSALYFCASSVGFRGDTEAFFGQGTRLTVV.

This clonotype appeared many times. CDR3 region: CASSRPQGATEAFF. As DNA, the CDR3 is TGTGCCAGCAGTCGACCACAGGGTGCTACTGAAGCTTTCTTT. The rearrangement links TRBV28 to TRBJ1-1; maybe TRBD1 (6 bases). CDR3 length: 14 residues. V lost 5 bases and J lost 5, with 15 bases in between. The germline V gene encodes CDR1 MDHEN and CDR2 SYDVKM. Based on the CDR3 plus reference TRBV28 and TRBJ1-1, the full variable domain is DVKVTQSSRYLVKRTGEKVFLECVQDMDHENMFWYRQDPGLGLRLIYFSYDVKMKEKGDIPEGYSVSREKKERFSLILESASTNQTSMYLCASSRPQGATEAFFGQGTRLTVV.

This clonotype was observed at least ten times. The rearrangement joins TRBV5-1 to TRBJ2-5; 9 bases are shared with TRBD2. CDR1 SGHRS and CDR2 YFSETQ come from the germline V gene. CDR3 length equals 16 residues. The junction had 3 bases not matched to a gene; V was cut back by 0 bases and J by 0 bases. The CDR3 DNA is TGCGCCAGCAGCTTGGGAGCGGGAGGTTACCAAGAGACCCAGTACTTC. Translating gives CASSLGAGGYQETQYF.

This clonotype was counted many times. The rearrangement links TRBV20-1 to TRBJ2-5; no reliable D call. Trimming shortened V by 2 bases and J by 4 bases, and 11 bases separated the two germline ends. The CDR3 runs 13 residues. Looked up from germline, CDR1 is DFQATT and CDR2 is SNEGSKA (reference sequence). The CDR3 bases are TGCAGTGCTAGAAGTGGGAATGGAGAGACCCAGTACTTC. It yields the protein CSARSGNGETQYF.

The chain has TRBV12-3 or TRBV12-4 and TRBJ2-6; TRBD1 matches 7 bases. This CDR3 has 17 amino acids. V lost 8 bases, J lost 0 bases, and 10 bases stayed unmatched. The CDR3: CASRSRTGLSGANVLTF. In DNA form, the CDR3 reads TGTGCCAGCCGTTCCCGGACAGGACTCTCTGGGGCCAACGTCCTGACTTTC.

This clonotype was seen ten or more times. The rearrangement joins TRBV6-1 to TRBJ2-7; D might be TRBD2 (6 bases). The V end lost 7 bases, the J end lost 5 bases, and 21 bases lay between the germline ends. The germline V gene encodes CDR1 MNHNS and CDR2 SASEGT. This CDR3 contains 15 residues. The CDR3 coding sequence is TGTGCCAGCACCGCTGCATTCGGGAGTCTCGACGAGCAGTACTTC. It encodes CASTAAFGSLDEQYF.

The chain uses TRBV6-1 and TRBJ2-5; D tentatively fits TRBD1 or TRBD2 (6 bases each). The germline V gene has CDR1 MNHNS and CDR2 SASEGT. The ends were cut back, 3 bases at V and 5 bases at J, with 16 bases in the middle. This CDR3 is 15 amino acids long. The CDR3 spells CASSENGGLGETQYF. The CDR3 DNA reads as TGTGCCAGCAGTGAGAATGGGGGGCTCGGGGAGACCCAGTACTTC.

This clonotype was counted a few times. The chain uses TRBV12-3 or TRBV12-4 and TRBJ2-7; 13 bases map to TRBD2. This CDR3 contains 16 residues. Trimming removed 6 bases from V and 4 bases from J; junction bases left unmatched: 9. The CDR3 protein is CASSAVGLAGVYEQYF. The DNA for the CDR3 is TGTGCCAGCAGCGCAGTCGGACTAGCGGGAGTATACGAGCAGTACTTC.

In its sample, this clonotype was seen many times. The rearrangement joins TRBV29-1 to TRBJ2-7, with D perhaps TRBD2 (5 bases). V lost 1 base, J lost 3 bases, and 16 bases lay in between. This CDR3 contains 15 residues. The germline V gene has CDR1 SQVTM and CDR2 ANQGSEA. CDR3 region: CSVEGSGYLGYEQYF. The CDR3 coding sequence is TGCAGCGTTGAAGGGTCGGGGTACCTTGGCTACGAGCAGTACTTC.

This clonotype was seen a few times. The rearrangement joins TRBV20-1 to TRBJ2-4, with 9 bases that match TRBD2. CDR3 size: 14 residues. CDR1 and CDR2 (germline): DFQATT, SNEGSKA (reference sequence). J gave up 6 bases and V 1 base, and 4 bases lay outside the gene matches. CDR3 bases: TGCAGTGCTAGAGTTAGCGGGAGTAGAAACATTCAGTACTTC. It specifies CSARVSGSRNIQYF.

The sample holds many counts of this clonotype. This chain uses TRBV6-1 with TRBJ1-2; tentative D call: TRBD1 (6 bases). Germline values: CDR1 MNHNS, CDR2 SASEGT. The CDR3 runs to 12 residues. V shed 5 bases and J shed 8 bases, with 12 bases lying between them. The DNA for the CDR3 is TGTGCCAGCAGTCCCACAGGGCTGGGCTACACCTTC. Protein: CASSPTGLGYTF.

This chain connects TRBV19 to TRBJ2-6; D not resolved. This CDR3 contains 16 residues. Trimming took off 1 base at V and 1 base at J, with 8 bases between the two ends. The germline gives CDR1 LNHDA, CDR2 SQIVND (reference sequence). The CDR3 region has the DNA TGTGCCAGTAGTATAGCAGACGGATCTGGGGCCAACGTCCTGACTTTC. It translates to CASSIADGSGANVLTF.

V gene TRBV20-1 combines with J gene TRBJ1-2; no firm D call. Trimming stripped 5 bases from V and 3 bases from J, with 10 bases between. Germline V gene lookup returns CDR1 DFQATT and CDR2 SNEGSKA (reference sequence). The CDR3 runs 12 residues. The CDR3 reads CSAYPADYGYTF. The CDR3 coding sequence is TGCAGTGCTTACCCGGCTGACTATGGCTACACCTTC.